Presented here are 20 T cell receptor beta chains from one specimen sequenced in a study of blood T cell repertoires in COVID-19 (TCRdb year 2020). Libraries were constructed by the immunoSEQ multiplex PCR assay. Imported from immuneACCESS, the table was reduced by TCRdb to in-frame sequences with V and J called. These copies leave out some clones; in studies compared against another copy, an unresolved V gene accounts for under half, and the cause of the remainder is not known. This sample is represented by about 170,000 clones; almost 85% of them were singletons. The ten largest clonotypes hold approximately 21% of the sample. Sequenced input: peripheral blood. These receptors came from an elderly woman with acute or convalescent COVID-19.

In DNA form, the CDR3 reads TGCGCCAGCAGCTTGGCACCCCGAGAGACAGGAGTCACTGGCACAGATACGCAGTATTTT. Its translation is CASSLAPRETGVTGTDTQYF. The J gene is TRBJ2-3, the V gene TRBV5-1, with D possibly matching TRBD1 (6 bases). The CDR3 runs to 20 residues. Germline lookup yields CDR1 SGHRS and CDR2 YFSETQ. The V and J ends lost 0 bases and 1 base respectively, with 24 bases between them.

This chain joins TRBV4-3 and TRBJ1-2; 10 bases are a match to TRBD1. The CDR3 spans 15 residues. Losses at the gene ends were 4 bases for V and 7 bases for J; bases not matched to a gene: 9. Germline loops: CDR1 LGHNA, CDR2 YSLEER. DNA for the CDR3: TGCGCCAGCAGCCCACAAACCGGGACAGGGGTTGGCTACACCTTC. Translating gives CASSPQTGTGVGYTF.

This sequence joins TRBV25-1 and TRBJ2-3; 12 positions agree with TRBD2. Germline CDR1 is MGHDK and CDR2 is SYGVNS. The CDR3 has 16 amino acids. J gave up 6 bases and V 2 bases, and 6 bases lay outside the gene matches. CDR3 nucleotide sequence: TGTGCCAGCAGTGAACCGACTAGCGGGAGATTTGATACGCAGTATTTT. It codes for CASSEPTSGRFDTQYF.

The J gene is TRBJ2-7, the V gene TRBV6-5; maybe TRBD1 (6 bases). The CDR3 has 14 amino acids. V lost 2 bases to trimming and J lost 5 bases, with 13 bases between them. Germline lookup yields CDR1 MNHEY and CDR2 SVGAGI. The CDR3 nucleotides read TGTGCCAGCAGTTACGCTGGCAGGGGCCACGAGCAGTACTTC. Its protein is CASSYAGRGHEQYF.

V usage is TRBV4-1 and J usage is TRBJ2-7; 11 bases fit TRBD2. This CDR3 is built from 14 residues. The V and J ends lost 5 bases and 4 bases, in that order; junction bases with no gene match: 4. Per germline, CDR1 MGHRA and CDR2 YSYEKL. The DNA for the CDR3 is TGCGCCAGCAGCTATACTAGCGGGAGTTACGAGCAGTACTTC. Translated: CASSYTSGSYEQYF.

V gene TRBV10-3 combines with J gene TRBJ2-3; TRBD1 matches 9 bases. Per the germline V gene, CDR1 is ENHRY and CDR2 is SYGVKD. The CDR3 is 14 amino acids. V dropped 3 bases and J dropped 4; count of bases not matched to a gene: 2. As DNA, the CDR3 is TGTGCCATCAGTGAACAGGGGGCGGCAGATACGCAGTATTTT. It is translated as CAISEQGAADTQYF.

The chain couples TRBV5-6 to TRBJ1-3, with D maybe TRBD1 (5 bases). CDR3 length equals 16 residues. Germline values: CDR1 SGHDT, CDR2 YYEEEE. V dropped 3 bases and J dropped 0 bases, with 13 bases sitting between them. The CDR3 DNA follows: TGTGCCAGCAGCTGGACACCGAAAAGCTCTGGAAACACCATATATTTT. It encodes CASSWTPKSSGNTIYF.

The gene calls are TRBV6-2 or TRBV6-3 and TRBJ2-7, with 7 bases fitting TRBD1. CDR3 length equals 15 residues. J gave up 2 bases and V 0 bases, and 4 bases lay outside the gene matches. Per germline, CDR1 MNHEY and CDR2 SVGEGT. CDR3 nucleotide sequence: TGTGCCAGCAGTTACTCGGCGACAGGGACCTACGAGCAGTACTTC. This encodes CASSYSATGTYEQYF.

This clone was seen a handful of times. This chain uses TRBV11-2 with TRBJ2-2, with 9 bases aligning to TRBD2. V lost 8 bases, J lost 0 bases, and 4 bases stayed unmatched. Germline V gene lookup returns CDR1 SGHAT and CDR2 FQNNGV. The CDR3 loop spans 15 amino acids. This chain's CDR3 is CASRRLAANTGELFF. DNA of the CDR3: TGTGCCAGCCGACGACTAGCGGCGAACACCGGGGAGCTGTTTTTT.

The CDR3 here is CASLTGSPLHF. In nucleotides, the CDR3 is TGCGCCAGTTTGACGGGATCACCCCTCCACTTT. The genes are TRBV5-1 and TRBJ1-6; the D is unclear. Trimming pared 8 bases from V and 10 bases from J, leaving 10 bases between. In germline, CDR1 is SGHRS, CDR2 YFSETQ. The CDR3 runs to 11 residues.

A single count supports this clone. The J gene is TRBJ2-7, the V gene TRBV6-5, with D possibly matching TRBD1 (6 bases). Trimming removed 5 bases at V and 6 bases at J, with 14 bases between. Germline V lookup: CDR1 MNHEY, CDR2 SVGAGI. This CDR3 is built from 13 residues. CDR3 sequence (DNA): TGTGCCAGCAGTCCTATGGGGGCCGGCGAGCAGTACTTC. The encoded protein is CASSPMGAGEQYF.

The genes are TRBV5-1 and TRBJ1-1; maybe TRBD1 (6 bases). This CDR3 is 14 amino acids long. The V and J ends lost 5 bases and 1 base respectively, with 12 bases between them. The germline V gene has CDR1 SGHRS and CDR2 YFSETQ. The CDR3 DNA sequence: TGCGCCAGCAGTTTCCGGACAGCGAACACTGAAGCTTTCTTT. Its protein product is CASSFRTANTEAFF. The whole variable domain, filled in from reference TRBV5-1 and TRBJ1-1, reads KAGVTQTPRYLIKTRGQQVTLSCSPISGHRSVSWYQQTPGQGLQFLFEYFSETQRNKGNFPGRFSGRQFSNSRSEMNVSTLELGDSALYLCASSFRTANTEAFFGQGTRLTVV.

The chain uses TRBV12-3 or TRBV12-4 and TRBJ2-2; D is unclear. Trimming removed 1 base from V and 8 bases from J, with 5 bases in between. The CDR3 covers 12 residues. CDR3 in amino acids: CASSLGAGELFF. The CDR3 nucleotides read TGTGCCAGCAGTTTAGGCGCGGGGGAGCTGTTTTTT.

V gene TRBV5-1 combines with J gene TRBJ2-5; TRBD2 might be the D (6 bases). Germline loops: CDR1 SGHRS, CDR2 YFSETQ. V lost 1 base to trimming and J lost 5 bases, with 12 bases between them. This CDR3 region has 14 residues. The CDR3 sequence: CASSLNGGPETQYF. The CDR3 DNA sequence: TGCGCCAGCAGCTTGAATGGAGGGCCGGAGACCCAGTACTTC.

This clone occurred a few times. The CDR3 here is CASSLYGGVTDTQYF. CDR3 bases: TGTGCCAGCAGCTTATATGGGGGGGTGACAGATACGCAGTATTTT. The chain has TRBV7-2 and TRBJ2-3, with 7 bases aligning to TRBD2. V shed 2 bases and J 3 bases; nucleotides not matched to a gene: 5. The CDR3 extends over 15 amino acids. Germline CDR1 and CDR2: SGHTA and FQGNSA. Full variable domain (rest looked up from reference TRBV7-2 and TRBJ2-3): GAGVSQSPSNKVTEKGKDVELRCDPISGHTALYWYRQSLGQGLEFLIYFQGNSAPDKSGLPSDRFSAERTGGSVSTLTIQRTQQEDSAVYLCASSLYGGVTDTQYFGPGTRLTVL.

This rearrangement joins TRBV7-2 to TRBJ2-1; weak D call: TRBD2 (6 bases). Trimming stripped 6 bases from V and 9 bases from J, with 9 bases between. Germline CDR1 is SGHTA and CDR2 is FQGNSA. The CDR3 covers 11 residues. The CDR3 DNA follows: TGTGCCAGCAGTCCCGGGGGTGAGCAGTTCTTC. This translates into CASSPGGEQFF.

CDR3 sequence: CASSQDRRETQYF. CDR3 coding DNA: TGTGCCAGCTCACAGGACAGGCGGGAGACCCAGTACTTC. The V call is TRBV18, the J call TRBJ2-5; TRBD1 matches 7 bases. The trim removed 4 bases at V and 5 bases at J, leaving 4 bases unmatched. The germline gives CDR1 KGHSH, CDR2 LQKENI. The CDR3 loop spans 13 amino acids.

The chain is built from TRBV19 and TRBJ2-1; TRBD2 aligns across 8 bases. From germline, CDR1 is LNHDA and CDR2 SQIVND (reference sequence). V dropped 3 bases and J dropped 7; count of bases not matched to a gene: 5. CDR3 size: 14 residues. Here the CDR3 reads CASSMFSGTNEQFF. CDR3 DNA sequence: TGTGCCAGTAGTATGTTTAGCGGGACGAATGAGCAGTTCTTC.

The CDR3 loop is CASSLIGSYGYTF. The CDR3 coding sequence is TGTGCCAGCAGTTTAATTGGCTCCTATGGCTACACCTTC. The genes are TRBV27 and TRBJ1-2; D unclear. CDR1 and CDR2 from the germline V gene are MNHEY and SMNVEV (reference sequence). Trimming shortened V by 2 bases and J by 4 bases, and 8 bases separated the two germline ends. The CDR3 totals 13 residues.

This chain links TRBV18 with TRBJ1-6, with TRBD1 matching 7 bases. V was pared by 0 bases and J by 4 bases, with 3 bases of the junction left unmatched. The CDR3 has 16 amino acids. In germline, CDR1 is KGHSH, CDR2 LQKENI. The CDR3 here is CASSPPGQQYNSPLHF. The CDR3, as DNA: TGTGCCAGCTCACCACCGGGACAGCAGTATAATTCACCCCTCCACTTT.